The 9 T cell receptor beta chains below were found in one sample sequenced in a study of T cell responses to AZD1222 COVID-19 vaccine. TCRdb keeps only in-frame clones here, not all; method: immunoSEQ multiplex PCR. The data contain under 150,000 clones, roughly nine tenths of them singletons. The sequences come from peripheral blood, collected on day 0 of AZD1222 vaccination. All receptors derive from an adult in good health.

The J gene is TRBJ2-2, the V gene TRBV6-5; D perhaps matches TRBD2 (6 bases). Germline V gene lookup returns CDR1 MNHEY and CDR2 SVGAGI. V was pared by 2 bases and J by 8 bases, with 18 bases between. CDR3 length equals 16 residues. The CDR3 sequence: CASSYAAGSQRGELFF. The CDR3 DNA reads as TGTGCCAGCAGTTACGCGGCGGGATCCCAACGGGGGGAGCTGTTTTTT.

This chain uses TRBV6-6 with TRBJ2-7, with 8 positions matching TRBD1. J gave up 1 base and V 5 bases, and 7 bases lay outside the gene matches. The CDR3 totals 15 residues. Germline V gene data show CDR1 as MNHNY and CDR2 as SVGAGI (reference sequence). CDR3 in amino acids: CASSTTGTGSYEQYF. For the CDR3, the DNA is TGTGCCAGCAGTACGACCGGGACAGGTTCCTACGAGCAGTACTTC.

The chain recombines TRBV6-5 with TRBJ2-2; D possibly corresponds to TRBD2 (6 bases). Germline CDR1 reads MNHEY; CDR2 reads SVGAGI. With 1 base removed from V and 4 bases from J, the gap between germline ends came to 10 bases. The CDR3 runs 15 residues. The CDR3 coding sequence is TGTGCCAGCAGTTACTGGGAGGAGGGCACCGGGGAGCTGTTTTTT. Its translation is CASSYWEEGTGELFF.

The CDR3 loop is CASSFRQSNQPQHF. The CDR3 DNA reads TGTGCCAGCAGTTTCCGACAAAGCAATCAGCCCCAGCATTTT. The chain carries TRBV6-6 and TRBJ1-5; D uncertain. The CDR3 extends over 14 amino acids. V gave up 4 bases and J gave up 1 base, with 8 bases separating them. CDR1 and CDR2 from the germline V gene are MNHNY and SVGAGI (reference sequence).

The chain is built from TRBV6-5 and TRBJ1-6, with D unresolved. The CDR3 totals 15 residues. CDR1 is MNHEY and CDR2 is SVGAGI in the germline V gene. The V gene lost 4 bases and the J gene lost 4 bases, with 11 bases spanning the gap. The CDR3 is CASSSSGRYNSPLHF. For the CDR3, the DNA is TGTGCCAGCAGTTCCTCCGGACGGTATAATTCACCCCTCCACTTT.

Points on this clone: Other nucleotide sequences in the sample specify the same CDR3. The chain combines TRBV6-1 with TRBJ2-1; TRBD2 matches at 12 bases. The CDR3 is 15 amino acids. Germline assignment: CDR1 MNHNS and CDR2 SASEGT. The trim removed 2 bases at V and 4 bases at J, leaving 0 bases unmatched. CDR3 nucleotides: TGTGCCAGCAGTGAACTAGCGGGAGGGTACAATGAGCAGTTCTTC. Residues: CASSELAGGYNEQFF.

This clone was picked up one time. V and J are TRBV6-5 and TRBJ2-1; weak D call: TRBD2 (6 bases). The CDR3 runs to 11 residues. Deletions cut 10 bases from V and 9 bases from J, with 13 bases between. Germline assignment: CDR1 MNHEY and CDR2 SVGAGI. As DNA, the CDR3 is TGTGCCACCGTCCGGGGGAGTGAGCAGTTCTTC. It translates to CATVRGSEQFF.

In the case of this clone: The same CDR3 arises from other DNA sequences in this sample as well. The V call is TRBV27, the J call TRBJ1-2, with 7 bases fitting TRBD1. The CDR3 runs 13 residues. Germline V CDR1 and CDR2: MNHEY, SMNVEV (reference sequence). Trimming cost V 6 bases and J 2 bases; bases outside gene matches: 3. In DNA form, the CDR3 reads TGTGCCAGCAGCCCGACAGGGAACTATGGCTACACCTTC. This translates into CASSPTGNYGYTF.

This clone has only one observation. The CDR3 region has the DNA TGTGCCAGCAGCGTAGATATACGGGGCCCAGGAAATGAAGCTTTCTTT. It translates to CASSVDIRGPGNEAFF. V gene TRBV9 combines with J gene TRBJ1-1, with D possibly TRBD1 on 5 matching bases. V lost 0 bases and J lost 7, with 19 bases in between. Germline CDR1 SGDLS, CDR2 YYNGEE. This CDR3 is 16 amino acids long.